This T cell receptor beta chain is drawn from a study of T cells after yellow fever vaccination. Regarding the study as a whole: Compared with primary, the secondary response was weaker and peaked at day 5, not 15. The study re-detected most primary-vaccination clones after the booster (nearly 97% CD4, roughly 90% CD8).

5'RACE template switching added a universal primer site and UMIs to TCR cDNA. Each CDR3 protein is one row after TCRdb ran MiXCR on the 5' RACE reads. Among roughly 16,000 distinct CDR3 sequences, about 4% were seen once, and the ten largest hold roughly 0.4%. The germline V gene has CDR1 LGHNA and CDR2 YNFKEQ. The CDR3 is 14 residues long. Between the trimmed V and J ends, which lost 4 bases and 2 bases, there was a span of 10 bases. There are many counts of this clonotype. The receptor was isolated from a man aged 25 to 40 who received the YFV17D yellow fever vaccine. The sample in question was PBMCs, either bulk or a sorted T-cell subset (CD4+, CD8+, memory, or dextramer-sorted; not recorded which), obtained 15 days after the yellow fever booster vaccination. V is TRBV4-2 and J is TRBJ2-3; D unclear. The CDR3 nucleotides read TGTGCCAGCAGCCGAACCCCGACCACAGATACGCAGTATTTT. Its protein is CASSRTPTTDTQYF.